The following is a TCR beta chain sequence with its context. J lost 0 bases, V lost 1 base, and 18 bases had no gene match. Looked up from germline, CDR1 is SGDLS and CDR2 is YYNGEE. The CDR3 sequence is 20 residues long. This sample is drawn from a study of cytomegalovirus exposure and HLA in healthy donors. The PCR contained 60 Vbeta and 13 Jbeta primers. The table came from immunoSEQ multiplex PCR; TCRdb's copy has only in-frame clones and leaves some out. The data show more than 95,000 clones, less than 85% seen once. V is TRBV9 and J is TRBJ2-7, with TRBD1 matching 8 bases. The receptor was derived from a man between 18 and 35 years old in good health and CMV-seropositive. What was sequenced was PBMCs. CDR3: CASSVPGATGVHIFSYEQYF. In DNA, the CDR3 is TGTGCCAGCAGCGTACCAGGAGCGACAGGGGTCCATATCTTCTCCTACGAGCAGTACTTC.